The next 4 T cell receptor beta chains were all read from a single sample in a study of shared clonotypes between healthy human individuals (dated by TCRdb to 2018 to 2021). Library preparation employed the immunoSEQ multiplex PCR assay. TCRdb took this table from immuneACCESS and kept in-frame rearrangements with V and J called. Such tables lack part of the clones; where checked against another copy, unresolved V genes explain under half of the gap, and the rest is unexplained. The sample records millions of clones, under 95% of which are singletons. The ten largest clones take up more than 1.5% of the sample. For the CD8 naive samples, CD45RO-negative cells were positively selected for CCR7, yielding a CD45RA+CCR7+ population from which TemRA cells were excluded. Sequenced: naive CD8+ T cells from PBMCs. The cell subset or site tag for this specimen amounts to: CD45RA+CCR7+. These receptors all come from a man aged 18 to 29 in good health. Some clones in this sample may be carry-over from other donors' samples.

This clone occurred a few times. The chain is built from TRBV27 and TRBJ1-1, with D perhaps matching TRBD1 (6 bases). Looked up from germline, CDR1 is MNHEY and CDR2 is SMNVEV (reference sequence). The CDR3 has 11 residues. V dropped 5 bases and J dropped 11 bases, with 12 bases sitting between them. CDR3 loop: CASSQGTTAFF. The CDR3 region has the DNA TGTGCCAGCAGTCAGGGGACGACCGCTTTCTTT.

On this clone itself: The same CDR3 can be traced to other DNA sequences in this sample. The chain has TRBV9 and TRBJ1-5; a possible D gene is TRBD1 (6 bases). Per germline, CDR1 SGDLS and CDR2 YYNGEE. Trimming took off 3 bases at V and 4 bases at J, with 11 bases between the two ends. This CDR3 is built from 14 residues. This chain's CDR3 is CASSEGGGNQPQHF. Here the CDR3 DNA reads TGTGCCAGCAGCGAGGGGGGCGGGAATCAGCCCCAGCATTTT.

The chain carries TRBV28 and TRBJ1-2; the D gene is possibly TRBD1 (5 bases). The CDR3 has 13 amino acids. Looked up from germline, CDR1 is MDHEN and CDR2 is SYDVKM. V gave up 6 bases and J gave up 4 bases, with 12 bases separating them. The CDR3 coding sequence is TGTGCCAGCAGCCTGGGGGAGACCTATGGCTACACCTTC. Translating it yields CASSLGETYGYTF.

The genes are TRBV28 and TRBJ2-7, with D tentatively TRBD1 (6 bases). This CDR3 is 14 amino acids long. The germline V gene encodes CDR1 MDHEN and CDR2 SYDVKM. V was shortened by 4 bases and J by 5 bases, with 15 bases between the two germline ends. The CDR3 is CASSSFTGNDEQYF. As DNA, the CDR3 is TGTGCCAGCAGTTCCTTCACAGGGAACGACGAGCAGTACTTC.